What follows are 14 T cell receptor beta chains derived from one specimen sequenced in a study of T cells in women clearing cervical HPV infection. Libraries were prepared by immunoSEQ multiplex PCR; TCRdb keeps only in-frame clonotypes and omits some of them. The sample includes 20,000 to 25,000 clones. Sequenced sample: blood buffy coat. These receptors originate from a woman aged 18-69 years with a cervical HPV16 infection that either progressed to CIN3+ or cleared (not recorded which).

The sequenced CDR3 bases are TGTGCCAGCAGGGGACAGGGGGTAGTAGAAAAA. Translation: CASRGQGVVEK. From start to end, the CDR3 is CASRGQGVVEKLFF. This chain uses TRBV2 with TRBJ1-4, with 11 bases that match TRBD1. The DNA ends 3 residues before the CDR3 does, and the rest of the CDR3 is filled in from the germline J gene. The junction had 5 bases not matched to a gene; V was cut back by 6 bases and J by 8 bases. The CDR3 covers 14 residues. Germline V gene sequence: CDR1 SNHLY, CDR2 FYNNEI.

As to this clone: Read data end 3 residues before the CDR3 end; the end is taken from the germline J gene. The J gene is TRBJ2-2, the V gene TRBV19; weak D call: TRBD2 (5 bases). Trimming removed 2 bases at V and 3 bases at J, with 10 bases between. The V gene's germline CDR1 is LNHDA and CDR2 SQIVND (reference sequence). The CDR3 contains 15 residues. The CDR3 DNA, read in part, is TGTGCCAGTAGTATACTTGCCGGGGACACCGGGGAG. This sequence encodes CASSILAGDTGE. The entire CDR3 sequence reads CASSILAGDTGELFF.

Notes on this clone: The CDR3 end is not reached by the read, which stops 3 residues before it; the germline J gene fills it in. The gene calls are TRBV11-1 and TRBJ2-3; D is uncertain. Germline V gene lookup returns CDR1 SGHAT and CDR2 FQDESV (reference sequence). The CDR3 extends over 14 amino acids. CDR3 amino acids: CASSLRHILETQYF. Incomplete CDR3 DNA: TGTGCCAGCAGCTTACGTCATATTTTAGAGACG.

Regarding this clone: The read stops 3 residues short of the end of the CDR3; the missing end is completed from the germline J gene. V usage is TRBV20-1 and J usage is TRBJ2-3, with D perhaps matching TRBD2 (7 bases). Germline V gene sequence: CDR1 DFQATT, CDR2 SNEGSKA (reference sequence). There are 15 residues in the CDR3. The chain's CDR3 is CSARDSLGEGETQYF. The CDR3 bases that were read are TGCAGTGCTAGAGATTCTCTGGGGGAGGGGGAGACG.

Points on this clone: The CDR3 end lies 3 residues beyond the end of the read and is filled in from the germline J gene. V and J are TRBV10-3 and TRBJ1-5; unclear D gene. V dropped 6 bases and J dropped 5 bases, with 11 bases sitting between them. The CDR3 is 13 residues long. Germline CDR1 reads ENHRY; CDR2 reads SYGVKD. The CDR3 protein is CAISHGAHQPQHF. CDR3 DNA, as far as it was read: TGTGCCATCAGCCACGGTGCCCATCAGCCC.

The CDR3 loop is CASSQESGNTIYF. CDR3 DNA, as far as it was read: TGTGCCAGCAGCCAAGAGAGCGGAAACACC. V gene TRBV3-1 (or the pseudogene TRBV3-2) combines with J gene TRBJ1-3; D uncertain. The observed sequence ends 3 residues before the CDR3 terminus, with the missing tail filled in from the germline J gene. The CDR3 consists of 13 residues. Germline V gene lookup returns CDR1 LGHDT and CDR2 YNNKEL (reference sequence). V was pared by 0 bases and J by 4 bases, with 4 bases between.

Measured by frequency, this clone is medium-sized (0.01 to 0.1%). CDR3 sequence reads: CASSALAGGIAGELFF. CDR3 bases read: TGTGCCAGCAGCGCACTAGCGGGAGGGATCGCCGGGGAG. The chain has TRBV7-7 and TRBJ2-2; the match to TRBD2 covers 13 bases. Read sequence stops 3 residues before the CDR3 end, and the germline J gene provides the missing end. The CDR3 sequence is 16 residues long. Per the germline V gene, CDR1 is SSHAT and CDR2 is FNYEAQ (reference sequence). Trimming took 5 bases from V and 6 from J; bases not matched to a gene: 6.

The CDR3 is CASSTQGAFGYTF. The DNA read from the CDR3 is TGTGCCAGCAGCACGCAGGGGGCTTTTGGC. The chain links TRBV5-4 to TRBJ1-2, with 8 bases fitting TRBD1. The DNA ends 3 residues before the CDR3 does, and the rest of the CDR3 is filled in from the germline J gene. The V segment lost 4 bases and the J segment 7 bases; nucleotides outside the gene matches: 6. The CDR3 has 13 amino acids. In germline, CDR1 is SGHNT, CDR2 YYREEE (reference sequence). Complete variable domain (other parts from reference TRBV5-4 and TRBJ1-2): ETGVTQSPTHLIKTRGQQVTLRCSSQSGHNTVSWYQQALGQGPQFIFQYYREEENGRGNFPPRFSGLQFPNYSSELNVNALELDDSALYLCASSTQGAFGYTFGSGTRLTVV.

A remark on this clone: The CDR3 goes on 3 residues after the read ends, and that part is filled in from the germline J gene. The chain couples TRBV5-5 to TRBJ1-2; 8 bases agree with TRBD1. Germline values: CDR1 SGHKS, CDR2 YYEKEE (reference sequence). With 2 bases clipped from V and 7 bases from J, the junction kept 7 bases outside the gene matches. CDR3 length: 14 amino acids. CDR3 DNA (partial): TGTGCCAGCAGCTTTAACCCCGGGACAGGTGGC. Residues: CASSFNPGTGG. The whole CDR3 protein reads CASSFNPGTGGYTF.

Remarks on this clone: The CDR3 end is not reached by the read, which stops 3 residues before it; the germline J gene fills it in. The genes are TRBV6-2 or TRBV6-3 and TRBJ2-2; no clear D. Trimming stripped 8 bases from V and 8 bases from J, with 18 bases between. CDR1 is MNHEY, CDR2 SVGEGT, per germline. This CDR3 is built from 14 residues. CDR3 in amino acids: CASAVSQPRGELFF. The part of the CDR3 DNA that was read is TGTGCCAGCGCTGTATCTCAACCCCGGGGGGAG.

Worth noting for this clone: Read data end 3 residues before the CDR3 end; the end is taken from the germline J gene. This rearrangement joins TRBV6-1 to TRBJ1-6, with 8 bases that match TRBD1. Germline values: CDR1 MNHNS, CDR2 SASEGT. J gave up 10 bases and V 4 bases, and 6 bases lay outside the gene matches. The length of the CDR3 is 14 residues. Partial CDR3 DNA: TGTGCCAGCAGTGGTCCAGGGGGCGCGTCACCC. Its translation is CASSGPGGASP. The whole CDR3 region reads CASSGPGGASPLHF.

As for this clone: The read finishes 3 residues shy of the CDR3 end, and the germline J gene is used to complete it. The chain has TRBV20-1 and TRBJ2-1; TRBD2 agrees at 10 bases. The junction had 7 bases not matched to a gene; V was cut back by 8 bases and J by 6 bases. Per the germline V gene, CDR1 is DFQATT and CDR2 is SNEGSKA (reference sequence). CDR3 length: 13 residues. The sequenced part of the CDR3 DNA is TGCAGTCTCGGACTAGCGGCCAGCAATGAG. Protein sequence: CSLGLAASNE. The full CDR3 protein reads CSLGLAASNEQFF.

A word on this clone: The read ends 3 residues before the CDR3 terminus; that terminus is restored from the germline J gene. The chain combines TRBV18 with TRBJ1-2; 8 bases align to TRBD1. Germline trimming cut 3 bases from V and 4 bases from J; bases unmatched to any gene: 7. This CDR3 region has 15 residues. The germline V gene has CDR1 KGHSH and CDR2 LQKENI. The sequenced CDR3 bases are TGTGCCAGCTCACCCAACGACAGGGGACTCTATGGC. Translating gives CASSPNDRGLYG. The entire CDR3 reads CASSPNDRGLYGYTF.

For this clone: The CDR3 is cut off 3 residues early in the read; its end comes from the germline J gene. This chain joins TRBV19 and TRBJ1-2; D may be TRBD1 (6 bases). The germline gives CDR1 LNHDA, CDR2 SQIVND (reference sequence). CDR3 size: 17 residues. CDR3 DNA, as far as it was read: TGTGCCAGTAGTATCGGGGCTAGCGGGGGGGCCCTTAACGAC. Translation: CASSIGASGGALND. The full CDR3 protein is CASSIGASGGALNDYTF.